This TCR beta chain originates from a study of T cells in Graves' hyperthyroidism and ophthalmopathy. This clonotype has only a few counts. V lost 6 bases to trimming and J lost 4 bases; unmatched junction nucleotides: 5. The CDR3 loop spans 15 amino acids. CDR1 MRHNA and CDR2 SNTAGT come from the germline V gene. TCR beta CDR3 regions were amplified from RNA transcripts. TCR CDR3 regions were first amplified by RT-PCR with HTBI primers. TCRdb used MiXCR to reprocess the multiplex PCR reads, holding one entry per CDR3 protein. The data contain roughly 350,000 distinct CDR3 sequences, approximately 15% of them singletons.

The TCR sequence derives from a woman aged 40 to 49 with Graves' ophthalmopathy. This chain joins TRBV6-4 and TRBJ2-3; 12 bases align to TRBD2. Sequencing was performed on blood. CDR3 nucleotide sequence: TGTGCCAGCAGCCGGACTAGCGGGGACTCAGATACGCAGTATTTT. Protein sequence: CASSRTSGDSDTQYF.